This TCR beta chain came from a study of CD8+ T cells in alopecia areata. The wider study: Female C3H/HeJ mice aged about 7-11 weeks were given skin from C3H/HeJ graft donors, roughly 6-13 months old, that had spontaneous alopecia. The study's findings and limits: Lesional scalp, especially alopecia totalis/universalis, showed higher clonality than normal scalp. Sequencing of scalp samples also captures resident alphabeta T cells of normal skin.

Reverse transcription of extracted RNA yielded cDNA, which provided the sequencing template. Generated by immunoSEQ multiplex PCR, the TCRdb table keeps only in-frame clones and is missing some. The data show some 120,000 clones, with none appearing a single time. In its sample, this clone was seen a few times. Antigen specificity is unknown. Germline and genes: mouse. The read comes to an end 4 residues before the CDR3 does, leaving the germline J gene to fill in the end. Trimming at V came to 8 bases and at J to 3 bases, leaving 4 bases not matched to a gene. The CDR3 length is 13 residues. The germline V gene encodes CDR1 MNHDT and CDR2 YYDKIL.

This clonotype was obtained from a C3H/HeJ mouse with alopecia areata. This mouse strain has H2-k as its MHC haplotype. This chain links TRBV17 with TRBJ1-1; 9 bases agree with TRBD1. The sequenced sample consisted of lesional skin. This chain's CDR3 is CASARDRDTEVFF. Incomplete CDR3 DNA: TGTGCTAGCGCTCGGGACAGGGACACA.